One and the same sample provided the 5 T cell receptor beta chains below, sequenced in a study of cytomegalovirus exposure and HLA in healthy donors. PCR was performed using 60 Vbeta and 13 Jbeta primers. The assay was immunoSEQ multiplex PCR, and TCRdb's table has in-frame clones only and misses some. This table has over 120,000 clones, 80% appearing once. Sequencing was carried out using PBMCs. All receptors derive from a man in his forties in good health and CMV-seronegative.

Written as DNA, the CDR3 is TGTGCCAGCAGTTTAGGACAGGGAGGCGGGGATACGCAGTATTTT. Translation gives CASSLGQGGGDTQYF. The chain links TRBV27 to TRBJ2-3; 8 bases agree with TRBD1. Trimming removed 2 bases from V and 6 bases from J; junction bases left unmatched: 7. This CDR3 is 15 amino acids long. Germline CDR1 is MNHEY and CDR2 is SMNVEV (reference sequence).

This clone was picked up a small number of times. The chain links TRBV18 to TRBJ1-2, with a tentative D call TRBD1 (6 bases). V was clipped by 5 bases and J by 1 base, with 8 bases between them. Germline CDR1 is KGHSH and CDR2 is LQKENI. The CDR3 runs 13 residues. For the CDR3, the DNA is TGTGCCAGCTCAGAACAGGGTAACTATGGCTACACCTTC. This translates into CASSEQGNYGYTF.

This rearrangement joins TRBV5-1 to TRBJ1-2; TRBD1 agrees at 7 bases. The V and J ends lost 8 bases and 0 bases, in that order; junction bases with no gene match: 7. Germline loops: CDR1 SGHRS, CDR2 YFSETQ. The CDR3 length is 14 residues. CDR3 in amino acids: CASKGGPSNYGYTF. The DNA of the CDR3 is TGCGCCAGTAAAGGGGGCCCTTCTAACTATGGCTACACCTTC.

The chain uses TRBV7-9 and TRBJ1-2; possibly TRBD1 for D (6 bases). The length of the CDR3 is 14 residues. V was clipped by 1 base and J by 4 bases, with 10 bases between them. Germline-derived CDR1 and CDR2 are SEHNR and FQNEAQ (reference sequence). CDR3 protein: CASSLGGLVYGYTF. CDR3 bases: TGTGCCAGCAGCTTAGGGGGGCTGGTCTATGGCTACACCTTC.

This rearrangement joins TRBV19 to TRBJ2-5, with 8 positions matching TRBD1. Germline assignment: CDR1 LNHDA and CDR2 SQIVND (reference sequence). The CDR3 spans 15 residues. The V and J ends lost 7 bases and 5 bases, in that order; junction bases with no gene match: 12. CDR3 nucleotide sequence: TGTGCCAGTACCCCGGACAGGGCCCGGAGCGAGACCCAGTACTTC. Its translation: CASTPDRARSETQYF. The full variable domain, with the rest looked up from reference TRBV19 and TRBJ2-5, is DGGITQSPKYLFRKEGQNVTLSCEQNLNHDAMYWYRQDPGQGLRLIYYSQIVNDFQKGDIAEGYSVSREKKESFPLTVTSAQKNPTAFYLCASTPDRARSETQYFGPGTRLLVL.